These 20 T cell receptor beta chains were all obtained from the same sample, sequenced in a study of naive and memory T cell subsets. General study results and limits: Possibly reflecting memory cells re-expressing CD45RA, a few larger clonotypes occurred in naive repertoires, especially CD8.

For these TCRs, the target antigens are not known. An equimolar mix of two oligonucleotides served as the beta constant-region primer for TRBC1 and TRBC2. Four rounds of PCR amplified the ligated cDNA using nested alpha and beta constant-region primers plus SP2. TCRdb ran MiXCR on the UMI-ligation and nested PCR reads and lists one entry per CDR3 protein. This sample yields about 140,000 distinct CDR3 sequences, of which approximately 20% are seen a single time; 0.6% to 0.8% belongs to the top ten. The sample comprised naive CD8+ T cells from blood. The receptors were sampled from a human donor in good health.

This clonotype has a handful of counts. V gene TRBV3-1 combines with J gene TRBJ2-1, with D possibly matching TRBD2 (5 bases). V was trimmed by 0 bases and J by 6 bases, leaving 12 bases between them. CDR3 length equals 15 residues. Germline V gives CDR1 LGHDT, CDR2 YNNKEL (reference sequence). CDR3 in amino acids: CASSQDLAAGNEQFF. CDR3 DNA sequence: TGTGCCAGCAGCCAAGATCTTGCGGCGGGCAATGAGCAGTTCTTC.

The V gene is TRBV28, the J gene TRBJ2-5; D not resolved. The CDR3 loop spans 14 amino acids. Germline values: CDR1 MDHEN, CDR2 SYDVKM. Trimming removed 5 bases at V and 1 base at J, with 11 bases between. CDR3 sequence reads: CASSNTGLQETQYF. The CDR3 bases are TGTGCCAGCAGTAATACCGGCCTCCAAGAGACCCAGTACTTC.

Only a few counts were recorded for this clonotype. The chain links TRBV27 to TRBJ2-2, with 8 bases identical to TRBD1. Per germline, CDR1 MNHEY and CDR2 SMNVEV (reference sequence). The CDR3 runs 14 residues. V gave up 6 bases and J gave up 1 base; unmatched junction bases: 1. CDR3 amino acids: CASSDRGNTGELFF. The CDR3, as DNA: TGTGCCAGCAGCGACAGGGGGAACACCGGGGAGCTGTTTTTT.

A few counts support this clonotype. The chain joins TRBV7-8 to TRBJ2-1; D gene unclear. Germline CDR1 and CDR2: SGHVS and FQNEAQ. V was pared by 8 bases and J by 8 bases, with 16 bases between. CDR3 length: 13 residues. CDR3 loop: CASSGELGDEQFF. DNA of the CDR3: TGTGCCAGCTCAGGCGAGCTTGGGGATGAGCAGTTCTTC.

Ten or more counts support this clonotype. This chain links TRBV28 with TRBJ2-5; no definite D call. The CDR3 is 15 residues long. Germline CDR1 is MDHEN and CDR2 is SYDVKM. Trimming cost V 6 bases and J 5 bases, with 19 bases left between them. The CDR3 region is CASSPFKGIQETQYF. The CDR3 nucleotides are TGTGCCAGCAGCCCCTTTAAAGGGATCCAGGAGACCCAGTACTTC.

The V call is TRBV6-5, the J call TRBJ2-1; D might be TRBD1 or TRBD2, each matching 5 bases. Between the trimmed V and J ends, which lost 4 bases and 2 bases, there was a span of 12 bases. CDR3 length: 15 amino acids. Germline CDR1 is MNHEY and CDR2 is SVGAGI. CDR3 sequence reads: CASSSGTVTYNEQFF. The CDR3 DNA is TGTGCCAGCAGTTCCGGGACGGTAACCTACAATGAGCAGTTCTTC.

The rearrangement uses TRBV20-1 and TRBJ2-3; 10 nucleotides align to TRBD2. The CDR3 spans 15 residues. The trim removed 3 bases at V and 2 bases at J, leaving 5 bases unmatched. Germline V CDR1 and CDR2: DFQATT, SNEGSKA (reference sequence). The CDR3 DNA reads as TGCAGTGCTAGTAGCGGGAGGAGGATCACAGATACGCAGTATTTT. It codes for CSASSGRRITDTQYF.

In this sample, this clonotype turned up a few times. As DNA, the CDR3 is TGTGCCAGCAGCACTAGCGGGTTTTACGAGCAGTACTTC. Translation gives CASSTSGFYEQYF. This chain connects TRBV12-3 or TRBV12-4 to TRBJ2-7; 9 bases match TRBD2. Trimming cost V 6 bases and J 4 bases; bases outside gene matches: 4. The CDR3 spans 13 residues.

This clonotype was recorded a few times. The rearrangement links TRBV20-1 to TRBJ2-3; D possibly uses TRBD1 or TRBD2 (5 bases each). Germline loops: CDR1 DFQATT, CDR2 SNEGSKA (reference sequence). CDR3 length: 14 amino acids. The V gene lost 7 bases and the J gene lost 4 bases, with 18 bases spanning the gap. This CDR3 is CSVEPGWDPDTQYF. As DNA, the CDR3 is TGCAGTGTCGAGCCTGGCTGGGACCCAGATACGCAGTATTTT.

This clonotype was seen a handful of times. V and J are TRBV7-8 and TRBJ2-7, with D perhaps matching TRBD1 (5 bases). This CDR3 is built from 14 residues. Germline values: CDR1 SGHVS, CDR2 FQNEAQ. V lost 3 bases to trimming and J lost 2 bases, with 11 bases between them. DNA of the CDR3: TGTGCCAGCAGCTTGGGCAGGGCGGCCTACGAGCAGTACTTC. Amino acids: CASSLGRAAYEQYF.

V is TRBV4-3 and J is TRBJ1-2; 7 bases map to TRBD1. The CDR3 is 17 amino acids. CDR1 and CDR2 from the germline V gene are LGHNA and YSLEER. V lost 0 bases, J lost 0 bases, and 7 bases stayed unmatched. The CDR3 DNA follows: TGCGCCAGCAGCCAAGAAGACAGGGACCCTTCTAACTATGGCTACACCTTC. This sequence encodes CASSQEDRDPSNYGYTF.

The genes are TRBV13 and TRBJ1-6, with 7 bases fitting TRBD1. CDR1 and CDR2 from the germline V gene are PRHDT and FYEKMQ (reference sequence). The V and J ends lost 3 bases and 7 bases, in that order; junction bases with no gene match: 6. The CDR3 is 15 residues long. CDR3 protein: CASSLAGQSNSPLHF. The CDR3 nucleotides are TGTGCCAGCAGCTTGGCGGGACAGTCAAATTCACCCCTCCACTTT.

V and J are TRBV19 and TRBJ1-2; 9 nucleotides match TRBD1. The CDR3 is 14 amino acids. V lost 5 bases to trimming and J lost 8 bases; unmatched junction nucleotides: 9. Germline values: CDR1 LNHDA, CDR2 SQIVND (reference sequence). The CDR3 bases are TGTGCCAGTAGTCCCGGGACAGGGTCGGGCGGCTACACCTTC. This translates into CASSPGTGSGGYTF.

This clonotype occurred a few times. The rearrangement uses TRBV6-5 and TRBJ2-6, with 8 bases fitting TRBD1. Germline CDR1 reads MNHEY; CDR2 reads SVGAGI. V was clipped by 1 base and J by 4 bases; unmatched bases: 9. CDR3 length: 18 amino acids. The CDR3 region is CASSYFYDRGSGANVLTF. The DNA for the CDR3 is TGTGCCAGCAGTTACTTTTACGACAGGGGATCAGGGGCCAACGTCCTGACTTTC.

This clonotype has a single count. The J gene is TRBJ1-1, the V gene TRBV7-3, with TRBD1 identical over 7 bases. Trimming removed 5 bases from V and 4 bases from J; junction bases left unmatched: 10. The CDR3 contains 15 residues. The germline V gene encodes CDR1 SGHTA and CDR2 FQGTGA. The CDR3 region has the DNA TGTGCCAGCAGCCCCTACAGGGGACGGGGCACTGAAGCTTTCTTT. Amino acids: CASSPYRGRGTEAFF.

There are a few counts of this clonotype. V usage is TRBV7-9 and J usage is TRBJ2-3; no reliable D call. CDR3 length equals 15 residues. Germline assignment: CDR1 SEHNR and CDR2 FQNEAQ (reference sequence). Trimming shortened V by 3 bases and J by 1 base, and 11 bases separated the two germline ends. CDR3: CASSFPIDRTDTQYF. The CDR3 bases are TGTGCCAGCAGCTTTCCGATTGATCGCACAGATACGCAGTATTTT.

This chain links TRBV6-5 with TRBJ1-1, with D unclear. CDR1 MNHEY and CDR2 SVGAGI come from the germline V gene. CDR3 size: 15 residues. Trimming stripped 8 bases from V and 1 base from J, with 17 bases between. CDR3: CASCPTGSQNTEAFF. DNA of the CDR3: TGTGCCAGCTGCCCGACTGGCAGTCAGAACACTGAAGCTTTCTTT.

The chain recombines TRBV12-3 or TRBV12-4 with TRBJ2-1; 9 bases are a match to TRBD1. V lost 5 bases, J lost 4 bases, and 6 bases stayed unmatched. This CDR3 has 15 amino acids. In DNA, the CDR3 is TGTGCCAGCAGTACACAGGGGGCGCTTTACAATGAGCAGTTCTTC. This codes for CASSTQGALYNEQFF.

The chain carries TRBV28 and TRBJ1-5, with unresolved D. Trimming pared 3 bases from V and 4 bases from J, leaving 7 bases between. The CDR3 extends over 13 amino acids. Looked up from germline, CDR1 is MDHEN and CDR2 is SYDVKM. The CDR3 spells CASSLRQNQPQHF. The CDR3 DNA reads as TGTGCCAGCAGTTTGAGGCAGAATCAGCCCCAGCATTTT. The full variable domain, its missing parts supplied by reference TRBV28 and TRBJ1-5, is DVKVTQSSRYLVKRTGEKVFLECVQDMDHENMFWYRQDPGLGLRLIYFSYDVKMKEKGDIPEGYSVSREKKERFSLILESASTNQTSMYLCASSLRQNQPQHFGDGTRLSIL.

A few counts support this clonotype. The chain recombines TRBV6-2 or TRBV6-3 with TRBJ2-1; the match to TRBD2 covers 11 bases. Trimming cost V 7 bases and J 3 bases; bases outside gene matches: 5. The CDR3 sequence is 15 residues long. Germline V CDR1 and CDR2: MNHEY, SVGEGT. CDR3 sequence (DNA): TGTGCCAGCATGGAAGGGACTAGCGGCTACAATGAGCAGTTCTTC. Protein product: CASMEGTSGYNEQFF.